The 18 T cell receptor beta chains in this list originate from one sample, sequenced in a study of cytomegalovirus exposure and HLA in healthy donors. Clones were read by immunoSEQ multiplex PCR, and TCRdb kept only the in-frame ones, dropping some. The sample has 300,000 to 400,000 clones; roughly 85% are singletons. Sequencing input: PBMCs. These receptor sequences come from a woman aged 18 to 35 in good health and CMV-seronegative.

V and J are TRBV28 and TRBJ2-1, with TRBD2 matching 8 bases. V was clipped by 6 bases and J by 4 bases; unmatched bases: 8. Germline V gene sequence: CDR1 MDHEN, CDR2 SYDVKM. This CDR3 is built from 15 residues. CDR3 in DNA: TGTGCCAGCAGCCCCACTAGCGGTTTATACAATGAGCAGTTCTTC. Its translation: CASSPTSGLYNEQFF.

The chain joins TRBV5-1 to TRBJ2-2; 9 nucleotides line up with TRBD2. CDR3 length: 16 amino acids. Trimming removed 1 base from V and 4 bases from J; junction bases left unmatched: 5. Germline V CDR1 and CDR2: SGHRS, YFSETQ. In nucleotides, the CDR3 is TGCGCCAGCAGCTTGACGCTAGCGGGATTCACCGGGGAGCTGTTTTTT. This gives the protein CASSLTLAGFTGELFF.

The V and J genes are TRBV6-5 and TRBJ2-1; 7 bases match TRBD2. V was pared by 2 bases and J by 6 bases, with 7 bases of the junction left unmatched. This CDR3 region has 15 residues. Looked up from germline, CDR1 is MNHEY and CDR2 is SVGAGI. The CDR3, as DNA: TGTGCCAGCAGTTACGAGTCTAGCGGCCCCAATGAGCAGTTCTTC. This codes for CASSYESSGPNEQFF.

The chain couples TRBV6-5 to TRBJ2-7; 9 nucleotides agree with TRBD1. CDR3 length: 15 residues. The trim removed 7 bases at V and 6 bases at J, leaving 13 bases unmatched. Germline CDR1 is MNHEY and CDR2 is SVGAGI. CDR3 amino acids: CASTMGQGKFLEQYF. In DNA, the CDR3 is TGTGCCAGCACCATGGGACAGGGTAAATTTCTCGAGCAGTACTTC.

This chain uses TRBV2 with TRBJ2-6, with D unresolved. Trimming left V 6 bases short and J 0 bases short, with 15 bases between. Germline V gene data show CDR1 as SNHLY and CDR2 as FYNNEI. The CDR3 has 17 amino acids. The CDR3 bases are TGTGCCAGCAGAGATTCTCCGGTCACCTCTGGGGCCAACGTCCTGACTTTC. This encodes CASRDSPVTSGANVLTF.

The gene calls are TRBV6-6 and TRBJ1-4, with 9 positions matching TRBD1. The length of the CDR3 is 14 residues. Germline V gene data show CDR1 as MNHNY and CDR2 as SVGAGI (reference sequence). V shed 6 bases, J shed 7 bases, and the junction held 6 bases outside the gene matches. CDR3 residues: CASRLQGAAEKLFF. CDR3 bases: TGTGCCAGCAGATTACAGGGGGCAGCTGAAAAACTGTTTTTT.

The CDR3 loop is CASSGTGGTGYEQYF. The CDR3 region has the DNA TGTGCCAGCAGTGGGACAGGGGGCACGGGCTACGAGCAGTACTTC. The chain is built from TRBV28 and TRBJ2-7, with 12 bases aligning to TRBD1. V gave up 5 bases and J gave up 3 bases; unmatched junction bases: 5. This CDR3 comprises 15 residues. The germline V gene has CDR1 MDHEN and CDR2 SYDVKM.

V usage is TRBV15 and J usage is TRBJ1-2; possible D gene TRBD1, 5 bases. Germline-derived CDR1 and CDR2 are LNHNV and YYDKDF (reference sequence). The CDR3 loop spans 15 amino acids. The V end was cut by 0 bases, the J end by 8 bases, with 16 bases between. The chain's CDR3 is CATSRDLGALLGYTF. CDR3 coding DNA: TGTGCCACCAGCAGAGATCTTGGGGCACTGCTCGGCTACACCTTC.

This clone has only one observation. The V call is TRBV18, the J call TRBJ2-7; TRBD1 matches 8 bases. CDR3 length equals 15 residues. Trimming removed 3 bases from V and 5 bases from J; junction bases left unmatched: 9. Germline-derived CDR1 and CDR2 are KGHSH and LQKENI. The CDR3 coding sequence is TGTGCCAGCTCACCCCTCGGGACAGGTGGCCACGAGCAGTACTTC. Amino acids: CASSPLGTGGHEQYF.

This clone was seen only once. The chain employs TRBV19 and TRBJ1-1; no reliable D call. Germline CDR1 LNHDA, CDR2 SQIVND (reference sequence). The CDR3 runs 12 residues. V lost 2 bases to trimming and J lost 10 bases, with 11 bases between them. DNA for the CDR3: TGTGCCAGTAGTATATCCCCGGCAGGAGCTTTCTTT. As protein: CASSISPAGAFF. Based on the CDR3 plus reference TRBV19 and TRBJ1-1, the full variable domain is DGGITQSPKYLFRKEGQNVTLSCEQNLNHDAMYWYRQDPGQGLRLIYYSQIVNDFQKGDIAEGYSVSREKKESFPLTVTSAQKNPTAFYLCASSISPAGAFFGQGTRLTVV.

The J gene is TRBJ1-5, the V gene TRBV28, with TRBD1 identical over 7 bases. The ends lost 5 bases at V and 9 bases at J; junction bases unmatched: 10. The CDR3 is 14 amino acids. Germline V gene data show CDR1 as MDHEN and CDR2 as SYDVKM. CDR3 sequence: CASSTGQPRVPQHF. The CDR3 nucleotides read TGTGCCAGCAGTACGGGACAGCCCCGTGTGCCCCAGCATTTT.

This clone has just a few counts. The CDR3 here is CASQGTSNQPQHF. The CDR3 nucleotides read TGCGCCAGCCAGGGTACGAGCAATCAGCCCCAGCATTTT. This chain links TRBV10-2 with TRBJ1-5; possible D gene TRBD1, 5 bases. The ends were cut back, 8 bases at V and 1 base at J, with 9 bases in the middle. The germline V gene has CDR1 WSHSY and CDR2 SAAADI. The length of the CDR3 is 13 residues.

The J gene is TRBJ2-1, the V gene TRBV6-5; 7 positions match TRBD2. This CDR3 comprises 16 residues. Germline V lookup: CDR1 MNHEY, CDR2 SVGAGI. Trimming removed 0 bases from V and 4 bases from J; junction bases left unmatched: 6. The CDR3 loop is CASSYSIRGEYNEQFF. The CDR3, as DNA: TGTGCCAGCAGTTACTCGATTCGGGGGGAGTACAATGAGCAGTTCTTC.

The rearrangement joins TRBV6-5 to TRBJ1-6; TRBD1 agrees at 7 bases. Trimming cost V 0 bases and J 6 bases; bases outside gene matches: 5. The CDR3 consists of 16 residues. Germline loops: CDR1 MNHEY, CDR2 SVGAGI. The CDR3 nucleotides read TGTGCCAGCAGTTACTCGATTGGACAGGCTAATTCACCCCTCCACTTT. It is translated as CASSYSIGQANSPLHF.

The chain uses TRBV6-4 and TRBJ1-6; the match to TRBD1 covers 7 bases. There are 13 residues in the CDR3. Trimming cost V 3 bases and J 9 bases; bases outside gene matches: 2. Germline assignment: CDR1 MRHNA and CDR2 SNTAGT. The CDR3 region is CASSEYRGSPLHF. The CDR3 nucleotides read TGTGCCAGCAGTGAATACAGGGGTTCACCCCTCCACTTT.

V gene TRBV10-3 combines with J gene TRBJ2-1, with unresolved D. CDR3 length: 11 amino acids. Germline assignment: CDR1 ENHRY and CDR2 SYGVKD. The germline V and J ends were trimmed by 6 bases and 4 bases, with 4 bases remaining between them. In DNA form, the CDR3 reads TGTGCCATCAGCTCTTACAATGAGCAGTTCTTC. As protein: CAISSYNEQFF.

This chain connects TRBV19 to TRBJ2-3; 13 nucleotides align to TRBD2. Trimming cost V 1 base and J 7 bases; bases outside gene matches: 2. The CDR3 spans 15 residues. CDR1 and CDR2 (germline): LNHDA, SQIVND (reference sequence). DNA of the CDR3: TGTGCCAGTAGTATAGGACTAGCGGGGGGAAATACGCAGTATTTT. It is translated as CASSIGLAGGNTQYF.

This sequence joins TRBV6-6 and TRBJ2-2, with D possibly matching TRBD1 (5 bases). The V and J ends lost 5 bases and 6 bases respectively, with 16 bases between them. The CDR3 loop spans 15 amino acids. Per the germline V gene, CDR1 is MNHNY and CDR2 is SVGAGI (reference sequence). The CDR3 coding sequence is TGTGCCAGCAGTAGCCGCTCAGGGCACCCCGGGGAGCTGTTTTTT. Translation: CASSSRSGHPGELFF.